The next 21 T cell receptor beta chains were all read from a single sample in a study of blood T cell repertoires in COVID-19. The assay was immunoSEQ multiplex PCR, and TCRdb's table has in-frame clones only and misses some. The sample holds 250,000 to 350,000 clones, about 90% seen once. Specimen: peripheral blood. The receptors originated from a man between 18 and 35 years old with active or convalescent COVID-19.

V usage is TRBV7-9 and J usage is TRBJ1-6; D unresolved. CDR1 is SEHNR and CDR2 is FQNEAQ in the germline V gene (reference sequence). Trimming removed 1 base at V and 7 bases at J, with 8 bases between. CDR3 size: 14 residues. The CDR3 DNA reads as TGTGCCAGCAGCTTAGAACAGCCGAATTCACCCCTCCACTTT. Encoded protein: CASSLEQPNSPLHF.

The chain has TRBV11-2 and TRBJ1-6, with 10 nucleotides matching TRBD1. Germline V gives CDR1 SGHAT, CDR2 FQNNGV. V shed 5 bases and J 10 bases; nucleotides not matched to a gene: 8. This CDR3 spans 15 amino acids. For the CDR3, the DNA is TGTGCCAGCAGCCTCCCGGGACAGGGGTGGTCACCCCTCCACTTT. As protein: CASSLPGQGWSPLHF.

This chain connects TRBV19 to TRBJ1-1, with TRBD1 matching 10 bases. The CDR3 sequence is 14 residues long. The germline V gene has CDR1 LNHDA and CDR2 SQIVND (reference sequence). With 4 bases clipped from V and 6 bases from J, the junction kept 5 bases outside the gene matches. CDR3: CASSKGQGIPEAFF. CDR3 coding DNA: TGTGCCAGTAGTAAGGGACAGGGGATACCTGAAGCTTTCTTT.

The CDR3 reads CSVEEGMGLAGVSGETQYF. In DNA, the CDR3 is TGCAGCGTTGAAGAAGGCATGGGACTAGCGGGAGTTAGCGGCGAGACCCAGTACTTC. This chain connects TRBV29-1 to TRBJ2-5, with 14 bases aligning to TRBD2. The V and J ends lost 0 bases and 5 bases, in that order; junction bases with no gene match: 14. There are 19 residues in the CDR3. Germline loops: CDR1 SQVTM, CDR2 ANQGSEA.

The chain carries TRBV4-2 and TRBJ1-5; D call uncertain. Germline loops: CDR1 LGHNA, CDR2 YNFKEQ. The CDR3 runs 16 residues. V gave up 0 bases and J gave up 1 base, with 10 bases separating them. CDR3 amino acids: CASSQDGSGSNQPQHF. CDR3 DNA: TGTGCCAGCAGCCAAGATGGGTCGGGGAGCAATCAGCCCCAGCATTTT.

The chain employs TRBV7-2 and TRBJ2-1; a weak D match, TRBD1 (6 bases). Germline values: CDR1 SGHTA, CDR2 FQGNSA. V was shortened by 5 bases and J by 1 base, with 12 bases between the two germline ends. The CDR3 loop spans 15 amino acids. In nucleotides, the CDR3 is TGTGCCAGCAGCACCGACAGGAGTTCCTACAATGAGCAGTTCTTC. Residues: CASSTDRSSYNEQFF.

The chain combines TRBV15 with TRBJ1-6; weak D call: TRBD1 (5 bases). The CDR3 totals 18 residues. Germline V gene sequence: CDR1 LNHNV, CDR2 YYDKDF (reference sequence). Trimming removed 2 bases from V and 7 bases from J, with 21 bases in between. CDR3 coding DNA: TGTGCCACCAGCAGATCCTCCGGGGCCGGAGGGCGAAATTCACCCCTCCACTTT. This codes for CATSRSSGAGGRNSPLHF.

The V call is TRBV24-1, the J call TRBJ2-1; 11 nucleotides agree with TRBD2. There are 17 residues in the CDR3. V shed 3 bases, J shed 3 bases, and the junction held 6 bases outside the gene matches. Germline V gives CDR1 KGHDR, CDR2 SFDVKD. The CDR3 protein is CATSDGRLAGIYNEQFF. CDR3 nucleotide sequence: TGTGCCACCAGTGATGGACGACTAGCGGGGATCTACAATGAGCAGTTCTTC.

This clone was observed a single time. The CDR3 DNA sequence: TGCGCCAGCAGCTTGGCGATACAGGGGGCCGGGGAGCTGTTTTTT. Protein: CASSLAIQGAGELFF. The chain combines TRBV5-1 with TRBJ2-2, with 8 bases matching TRBD1. V was clipped by 0 bases and J by 6 bases; unmatched bases: 4. Germline values: CDR1 SGHRS, CDR2 YFSETQ. CDR3 length: 15 amino acids. Full variable domain (remainder filled in from reference TRBV5-1 and TRBJ2-2): KAGVTQTPRYLIKTRGQQVTLSCSPISGHRSVSWYQQTPGQGLQFLFEYFSETQRNKGNFPGRFSGRQFSNSRSEMNVSTLELGDSALYLCASSLAIQGAGELFFGEGSRLTVL.

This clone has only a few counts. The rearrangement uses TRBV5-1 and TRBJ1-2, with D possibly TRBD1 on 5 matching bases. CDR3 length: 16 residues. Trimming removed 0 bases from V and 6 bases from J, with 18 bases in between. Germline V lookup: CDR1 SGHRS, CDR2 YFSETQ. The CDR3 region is CASSLAVTTEDHGYTF. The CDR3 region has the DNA TGCGCCAGCAGCTTGGCCGTTACGACAGAGGATCATGGCTACACCTTC.

The CDR3 DNA reads as TGTGCCACCAGCAGAGATTACGGTCTTAGGGTGGGACACCCGGAGGATACGCAGTATTTT. This codes for CATSRDYGLRVGHPEDTQYF. This chain uses TRBV15 with TRBJ2-3; maybe TRBD1 (6 bases). CDR3 size: 20 residues. The germline V and J ends were trimmed by 0 bases and 6 bases, with 28 bases remaining between them. Looked up from germline, CDR1 is LNHNV and CDR2 is YYDKDF (reference sequence).

Here the CDR3 reads CASSPPGQGRPPSYEQYF. Here the CDR3 DNA reads TGTGCCAGCAGTCCCCCGGGACAGGGGCGTCCCCCATCCTACGAGCAGTACTTC. J is TRBJ2-7 and V is TRBV27; 10 nucleotides match TRBD1. V gave up 5 bases and J gave up 1 base; unmatched junction bases: 14. The CDR3 spans 18 residues. Per germline, CDR1 MNHEY and CDR2 SMNVEV (reference sequence).

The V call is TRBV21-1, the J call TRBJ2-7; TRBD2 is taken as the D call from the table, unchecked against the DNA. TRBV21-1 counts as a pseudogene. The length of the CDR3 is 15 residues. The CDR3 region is CASLAGPRGGYEQYF. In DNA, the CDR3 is TGTGCCAGTCTAGCGGGGCCTCGGGGGGGCTACGAGCAGTACTTC.

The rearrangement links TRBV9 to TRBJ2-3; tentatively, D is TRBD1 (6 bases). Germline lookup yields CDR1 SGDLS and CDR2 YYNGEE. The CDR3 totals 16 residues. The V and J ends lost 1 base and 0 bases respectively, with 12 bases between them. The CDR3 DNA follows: TGTGCCAGCAGCGTATTCCCAGGGGATAGCACAGATACGCAGTATTTT. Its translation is CASSVFPGDSTDTQYF.

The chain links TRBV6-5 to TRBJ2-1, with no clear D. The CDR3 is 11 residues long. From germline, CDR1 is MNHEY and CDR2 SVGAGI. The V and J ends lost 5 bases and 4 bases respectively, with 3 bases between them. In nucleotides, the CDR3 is TGTGCCAGCAGTATATACAATGAGCAGTTCTTC. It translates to CASSIYNEQFF.

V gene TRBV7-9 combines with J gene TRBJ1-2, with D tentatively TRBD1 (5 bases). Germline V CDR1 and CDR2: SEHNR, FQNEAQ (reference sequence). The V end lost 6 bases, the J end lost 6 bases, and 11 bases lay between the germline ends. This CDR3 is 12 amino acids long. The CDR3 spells CASRYGGDGYTF. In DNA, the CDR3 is TGTGCCAGCAGGTACGGGGGTGATGGCTACACCTTC.

In DNA form, the CDR3 reads TGTGCCAGCAGCGAGGACAGGGTGGACGAAAAACTGTTTTTT. This encodes CASSEDRVDEKLFF. V gene TRBV7-2 combines with J gene TRBJ1-4; 8 nucleotides agree with TRBD1. Germline CDR1 SGHTA, CDR2 FQGNSA. CDR3 length equals 14 residues. Germline trimming cut 5 bases from V and 8 bases from J; bases unmatched to any gene: 7.

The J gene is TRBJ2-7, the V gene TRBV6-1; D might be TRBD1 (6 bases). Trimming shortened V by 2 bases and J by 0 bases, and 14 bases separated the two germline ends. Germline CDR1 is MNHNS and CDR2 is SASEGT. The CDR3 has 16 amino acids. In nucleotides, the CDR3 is TGTGCCAGCAGTGAATCTATAGGACAGACCTCCTACGAGCAGTACTTC. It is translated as CASSESIGQTSYEQYF.

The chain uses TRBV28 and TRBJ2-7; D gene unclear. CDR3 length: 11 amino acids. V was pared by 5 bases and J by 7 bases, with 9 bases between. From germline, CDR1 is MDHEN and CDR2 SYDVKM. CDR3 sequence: CASSTEFEQYF. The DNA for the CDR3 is TGTGCCAGCAGTACAGAGTTTGAGCAGTACTTC. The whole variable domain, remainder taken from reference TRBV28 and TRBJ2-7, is DVKVTQSSRYLVKRTGEKVFLECVQDMDHENMFWYRQDPGLGLRLIYFSYDVKMKEKGDIPEGYSVSREKKERFSLILESASTNQTSMYLCASSTEFEQYFGPGTRLTVT.

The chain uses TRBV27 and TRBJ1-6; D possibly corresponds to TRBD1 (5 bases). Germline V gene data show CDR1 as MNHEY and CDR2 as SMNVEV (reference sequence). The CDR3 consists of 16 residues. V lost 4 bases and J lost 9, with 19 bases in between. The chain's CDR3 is CASSSSPRQGGSPLHF. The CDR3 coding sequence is TGTGCCAGCAGTTCCTCCCCTCGGCAGGGAGGTTCACCCCTCCACTTT.

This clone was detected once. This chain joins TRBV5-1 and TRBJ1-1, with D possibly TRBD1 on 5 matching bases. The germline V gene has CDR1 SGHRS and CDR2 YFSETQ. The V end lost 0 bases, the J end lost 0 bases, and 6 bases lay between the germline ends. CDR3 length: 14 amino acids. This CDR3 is CASSLGRVNTEAFF. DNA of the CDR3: TGCGCCAGCAGCTTGGGCAGGGTGAACACTGAAGCTTTCTTT.